This record covers a single TCR beta chain. No antigen is known for it. V lost 3 bases and J 3 bases, leaving 14 bases between the germline ends. The CDR3 length is 15 residues. This entry is derived from a study of T-cell memory formation after mild COVID-19. Study-wide background: Among the donors, TCR clusters were largely specific to each donor.

General study results and limits: The appearance of some responding clones in pre-infection memory suggested that cross-reactive memory joined. Most CD4+ clones that shrank were in CM and EM, while CD8+ ones turned up in EMRA.

From 5'RACE with constant-segment primers came TCR alpha and TCR beta cDNA libraries that carried sample barcodes and UMIs. TCRdb fed the 5' RACE reads into MiXCR, producing one record per CDR3 protein. The table has just under 550,000 distinct CDR3 sequences, around 20% seen once. The specimen sequenced was PBMCs or a T cell subset sorted from them (not recorded which). This clonotype originated in an adult woman who had mild COVID-19 (a few samples of this study predate the infection). Cell type and time point are not known. This chain links TRBV23-1 with TRBJ1-1; D is possibly TRBD1 (6 bases). Being an ORF, TRBV23-1 has a function that is uncertain. The CDR3 reads CASSQEGTPYTEAFF. CDR3 DNA sequence: TGCGCCAGCAGTCAGGAAGGGACACCCTACACTGAAGCTTTCTTT.